One and the same sample provided the 22 T cell receptor beta chains below, sequenced in a study of blood T cell repertoires in COVID-19. TCRdb's table, derived via immunoSEQ multiplex PCR, lists solely in-frame clones and lacks some. This table holds more than 200,000 clones, approximately 90% found once. The sample taken for sequencing was peripheral blood. These receptors were collected from a man aged 18-30 years with active or convalescent COVID-19.

The chain combines TRBV9 with TRBJ2-7; TRBD1 matches 11 bases. V shed 3 bases and J 3 bases; nucleotides not matched to a gene: 8. The germline gives CDR1 SGDLS, CDR2 YYNGEE. The CDR3 is 16 residues long. DNA of the CDR3: TGTGCCAGCAGCGCCACCGGGACAGGGGGTGTCTACGAGCAGTACTTC. This encodes CASSATGTGGVYEQYF.

J is TRBJ2-5 and V is TRBV27, with 9 bases aligning to TRBD2. This CDR3 is built from 17 residues. Trimming removed 2 bases from V and 2 bases from J; junction bases left unmatched: 9. The germline gives CDR1 MNHEY, CDR2 SMNVEV (reference sequence). The CDR3 reads CASSLTRGREGQETQYF. The CDR3, as DNA: TGTGCCAGCAGTTTAACCCGGGGGCGGGAGGGACAAGAGACCCAGTACTTC.

The chain joins TRBV19 to TRBJ1-4, with D uncertain. Trimming took 5 bases from V and 0 from J, leaving 4 bases between them. The V gene's germline CDR1 is LNHDA and CDR2 SQIVND (reference sequence). The CDR3 is 13 residues long. Written as DNA, the CDR3 is TGTGCCAGTAGTCCCGCAACTAATGAAAAACTGTTTTTT. Residues: CASSPATNEKLFF.

The chain uses TRBV5-8 and TRBJ2-1, with 7 nucleotides matching TRBD1. Germline loops: CDR1 SGHTS, CDR2 YDEGEE. The V and J ends lost 4 bases and 5 bases, in that order; junction bases with no gene match: 9. The CDR3 is made up of 15 amino acids. The CDR3 region is CASSIQGTLDNEQFF. The CDR3 DNA reads as TGTGCCAGCAGCATACAGGGGACCCTTGACAATGAGCAGTTCTTC.

V usage is TRBV29-1 and J usage is TRBJ2-1, with 10 positions matching TRBD2. The CDR3 extends over 13 amino acids. Germline V lookup: CDR1 SQVTM, CDR2 ANQGSEA. V shed 7 bases, J shed 2 bases, and the junction held 2 bases outside the gene matches. In DNA, the CDR3 is TGCAGCGCTAGCGGGAGTACCTACAATGAGCAGTTCTTC. This encodes CSASGSTYNEQFF.

Turning to this clone: One end of the junction varies from germline; a read error may be responsible. The chain couples TRBV12-3 or TRBV12-4 to TRBJ2-7, with 8 nucleotides matching TRBD1. The CDR3 extends over 10 amino acids. This CDR3 is CASPDRVPPF. The CDR3 region has the DNA TGTGCCAGCCCGGACAGGGTTCCCCCCTTC.

The rearrangement uses TRBV28 and TRBJ2-7, with D perhaps TRBD2 (6 bases). The CDR3 runs to 15 residues. The germline V gene has CDR1 MDHEN and CDR2 SYDVKM. V was shortened by 6 bases and J by 0 bases, with 15 bases between the two germline ends. CDR3 nucleotides: TGTGCCAGCAGGGTCGGGGGAGGAGTCTCCTACGAGCAGTACTTC. Translation gives CASRVGGGVSYEQYF.

The gene calls are TRBV6-4 and TRBJ1-1, with D possibly TRBD1 on 6 matching bases. The V gene's germline CDR1 is MRHNA and CDR2 SNTAGT. CDR3 length: 13 amino acids. V was clipped by 6 bases and J by 5 bases, with 13 bases between them. The CDR3 is CASRQGFGTEAFF. As DNA, the CDR3 is TGTGCCAGCAGACAGGGATTTGGGACTGAAGCTTTCTTT.

The chain couples TRBV9 to TRBJ2-1, with 12 bases identical to TRBD2. Germline lookup yields CDR1 SGDLS and CDR2 YYNGEE. J lost 7 bases, V lost 4 bases, and 6 bases had no gene match. The length of the CDR3 is 15 residues. The CDR3 nucleotides read TGTGCCAGCAGCATCTCTAGCGGGAGGGGGAATGAGCAGTTCTTC. Protein sequence: CASSISSGRGNEQFF. Full variable domain (missing parts from reference TRBV9 and TRBJ2-1): DSGVTQTPKHLITATGQRVTLRCSPRSGDLSVYWYQQSLDQGLQFLIQYYNGEERAKGNILERFSAQQFPDLHSELNLSSLELGDSALYFCASSISSGRGNEQFFGPGTRLTVL.

The genes are TRBV4-2 and TRBJ2-1; the match to TRBD2 covers 11 bases. Germline V gene sequence: CDR1 LGHNA, CDR2 YNFKEQ. V trimming: 4 bases; J trimming: 3 bases; junction bases outside the gene matches: 2. This CDR3 is built from 15 residues. The CDR3 nucleotides are TGTGCCAGCAGCCCGGGACTAGCGGACTACAATGAGCAGTTCTTC. Translation: CASSPGLADYNEQFF.

J is TRBJ2-1 and V is TRBV7-9; D unresolved. In germline, CDR1 is SEHNR, CDR2 FQNEAQ (reference sequence). This CDR3 is built from 16 residues. V was shortened by 2 bases and J by 0 bases, with 11 bases between the two germline ends. In nucleotides, the CDR3 is TGTGCCAGCAGCTTACTGGGCCTGTCCTCCTACAATGAGCAGTTCTTC. Its protein product is CASSLLGLSSYNEQFF.

The CDR3, as DNA: TGTGCCAGCAGTCCTACTAGCGGGGGTGGCACCGGGGAGCTGTTTTTT. This encodes CASSPTSGGGTGELFF. The chain couples TRBV6-4 to TRBJ2-2, with 11 positions matching TRBD2. Looked up from germline, CDR1 is MRHNA and CDR2 is SNTAGT. This CDR3 is 16 amino acids long. J gave up 4 bases and V 5 bases, and 6 bases lay outside the gene matches.

The chain carries TRBV13 and TRBJ2-7; the D gene is possibly TRBD2 (5 bases). Germline V CDR1 and CDR2: PRHDT, FYEKMQ (reference sequence). Trimming left V 5 bases short and J 3 bases short, with 11 bases between. The CDR3 length is 13 residues. CDR3 DNA: TGTGCCAGCAGCCTAAGCGGACTCTACGAGCAGTACTTC. Protein: CASSLSGLYEQYF.

This clone has a handful of counts. V and J are TRBV19 and TRBJ1-1; D is unclear. Trimming cost V 1 base and J 6 bases, with 15 bases left between them. The CDR3 consists of 15 residues. CDR1 is LNHDA, CDR2 SQIVND, per germline (reference sequence). CDR3 in DNA: TGTGCCAGTAGTATAGGGAGCGGCTTCGGGGCTGAAGCTTTCTTT. Translation gives CASSIGSGFGAEAFF.

The chain employs TRBV6-5 and TRBJ1-5, with D perhaps TRBD1 (5 bases). CDR1 MNHEY and CDR2 SVGAGI come from the germline V gene. V was cut by 6 bases and J by 5 bases, with 11 bases left in between. The CDR3 has 13 amino acids. As DNA, the CDR3 is TGTGCCAGCAGAGACAGTATCCATCAGCCCCAGCATTTT. This encodes CASRDSIHQPQHF.

The chain uses TRBV29-1 and TRBJ1-4; 8 bases are a match to TRBD1. Germline trimming cut 0 bases from V and 5 bases from J; bases unmatched to any gene: 5. This CDR3 spans 15 amino acids. Germline V lookup: CDR1 SQVTM, CDR2 ANQGSEA. The CDR3 DNA is TGCAGCGTTGAAGATCGACAGGGGAGGAATGAAAAACTGTTTTTT. This encodes CSVEDRQGRNEKLFF. The variable domain in full, with the rest retrieved from reference TRBV29-1 and TRBJ1-4, is SAVISQKPSRDICQRGTSLTIQCQVDSQVTMMFWYRQQPGQSLTLIATANQGSEATYESGFVIDKFPISRPNLTFSTLTVSNMSPEDSSIYLCSVEDRQGRNEKLFFGSGTQLSVL.

This chain joins TRBV7-3 and TRBJ2-7; 10 nucleotides align to TRBD2. The CDR3 is 14 residues long. V shed 5 bases and J 6 bases; nucleotides not matched to a gene: 7. Germline CDR1 reads SGHTA; CDR2 reads FQGTGA. CDR3 loop: CASSRLAGVSEQYF. CDR3 DNA: TGTGCCAGCAGCCGGCTAGCGGGAGTTTCCGAGCAGTACTTC. The whole variable domain, remainder taken from reference TRBV7-3 and TRBJ2-7, is GAGVSQTPSNKVTEKGKYVELRCDPISGHTALYWYRQSLGQGPEFLIYFQGTGAADDSGLPNDRFFAVRPEGSVSTLKIQRTERGDSAVYLCASSRLAGVSEQYFGPGTRLTVT.

The chain links TRBV11-1 to TRBJ1-1; no reliable D call. Trimming pared 3 bases from V and 1 base from J, leaving 3 bases between. Germline V gene data show CDR1 as SGHAT and CDR2 as FQDESV (reference sequence). This CDR3 is 12 amino acids long. The CDR3 DNA is TGTGCCAGCAGCTTCAGGAACACTGAAGCTTTCTTT. Protein product: CASSFRNTEAFF.

The rearrangement joins TRBV28 to TRBJ2-3, with 7 nucleotides matching TRBD2. J lost 3 bases, V lost 8 bases, and 11 bases had no gene match. Per the germline V gene, CDR1 is MDHEN and CDR2 is SYDVKM. CDR3 length: 15 residues. The CDR3 loop is CASGEAGRETDTQYF. CDR3 in DNA: TGTGCCAGCGGAGAAGCGGGAAGGGAGACAGATACGCAGTATTTT. Full variable domain (rest looked up from reference TRBV28 and TRBJ2-3): DVKVTQSSRYLVKRTGEKVFLECVQDMDHENMFWYRQDPGLGLRLIYFSYDVKMKEKGDIPEGYSVSREKKERFSLILESASTNQTSMYLCASGEAGRETDTQYFGPGTRLTVL.

The gene calls are TRBV11-2 and TRBJ1-1, with D possibly TRBD1 on 5 matching bases. This CDR3 has 14 amino acids. CDR1 and CDR2 (germline): SGHAT, FQNNGV. Between the trimmed V and J ends, which lost 4 bases and 6 bases, there was a span of 15 bases. The CDR3 spells CASSYDEKGSEAFF. The CDR3, as DNA: TGTGCCAGCAGCTACGATGAAAAGGGGTCTGAAGCTTTCTTT. Based on the CDR3 plus reference TRBV11-2 and TRBJ1-1, the full variable domain is EAGVAQSPRYKIIEKRQSVAFWCNPISGHATLYWYQQILGQGPKLLIQFQNNGVVDDSQLPKDRFSAERLKGVDSTLKIQPAKLEDSAVYLCASSYDEKGSEAFFGQGTRLTVV.

This sequence joins TRBV27 and TRBJ1-2; unclear D gene. There are 16 residues in the CDR3. V lost 3 bases, J lost 2 bases, and 16 bases lay in between. Germline values: CDR1 MNHEY, CDR2 SMNVEV (reference sequence). The chain's CDR3 is CASSFSVGEVNYGYTF. CDR3 DNA sequence: TGTGCCAGCAGTTTCTCCGTCGGCGAGGTAAACTATGGCTACACCTTC.

The V call is TRBV5-4, the J call TRBJ1-1; tentatively, D is TRBD1 (5 bases). The CDR3 has 19 residues. Germline V lookup: CDR1 SGHNT, CDR2 YYREEE (reference sequence). Trimming took 0 bases from V and 0 from J, leaving 21 bases between them. CDR3 in amino acids: CASSLGGPIRRGVNTEAFF. CDR3 in DNA: TGTGCCAGCAGCTTGGGTGGACCAATCAGGCGGGGCGTGAACACTGAAGCTTTCTTT.